One sample yielded the 5 T cell receptor beta chains listed below, sequenced in a study of shared clonotypes between healthy human individuals. Assay: immunoSEQ multiplex PCR; the TCRdb copy retains only in-frame clones and omits some. The sample lists approximately 2,300,000 clones, approximately 90% seen once, with 0.37% in the top ten. The sequencing sample was made of naive CD4+ T cells from PBMCs. Specified subset: CD45RA+ positively selected. The receptors here all came from a man younger than 35 in good health. Some clones in this sample may be carry-over from other donors' samples.

About this clone itself: Different DNA sequences within this sample yield the same CDR3. The chain employs TRBV5-1 and TRBJ2-2; possible D gene TRBD2, 7 bases. Germline CDR1 and CDR2: SGHRS and YFSETQ. CDR3 length: 16 residues. V lost 0 bases and J 4 bases, leaving 13 bases between the germline ends. In nucleotides, the CDR3 is TGCGCCAGCAGCTTGGTGGCGGGGGCAGTCACCGGGGAGCTGTTTTTT. Protein: CASSLVAGAVTGELFF.

V usage is TRBV7-9 and J usage is TRBJ2-1, with D perhaps matching TRBD2 (5 bases). V was shortened by 2 bases and J by 8 bases, with 13 bases between the two germline ends. The CDR3 length is 14 residues. Germline CDR1 reads SEHNR; CDR2 reads FQNEAQ (reference sequence). The CDR3 sequence is CASSLIRGSDEQFF. CDR3 nucleotide sequence: TGTGCCAGCAGCTTAATCCGGGGTAGCGATGAGCAGTTCTTC. The full variable domain, in which reference TRBV7-9 and TRBJ2-1 provide the parts outside the CDR3, is DTGVSQNPRHKITKRGQNVTFRCDPISEHNRLYWYRQTLGQGPEFLTYFQNEAQLEKSRLLSDRFSAERPKGSFSTLEIQRTEQGDSAMYLCASSLIRGSDEQFFGPGTRLTVL.

The chain is built from TRBV6-5 and TRBJ1-5; TRBD1 might be the D (5 bases). Trimming left V 4 bases short and J 9 bases short, with 13 bases between. The CDR3 totals 13 residues. Germline CDR1 is MNHEY and CDR2 is SVGAGI. CDR3 loop: CASSSGRWRPQHF. CDR3 sequence (DNA): TGTGCCAGCAGTTCAGGGCGGTGGAGGCCCCAGCATTTT.

Here the CDR3 reads CASSPFDRWLLAKNIQYF. The CDR3 coding sequence is TGTGCCAGCAGCCCTTTTGATCGGTGGCTTCTAGCCAAAAACATTCAGTACTTC. The chain links TRBV28 to TRBJ2-4; D unresolved. Germline V gene lookup returns CDR1 MDHEN and CDR2 SYDVKM. V was cut by 6 bases and J by 0 bases, with 21 bases left in between. This CDR3 is built from 18 residues.

This clone has only one observation. V gene TRBV11-3 combines with J gene TRBJ2-3; 8 nucleotides agree with TRBD2. V trimming: 5 bases; J trimming: 2 bases; junction bases outside the gene matches: 9. Germline CDR1 and CDR2: SGHNT and YENEEA. CDR3 size: 16 residues. CDR3 nucleotide sequence: TGTGCCAGCAGCACCTCCGGACTAGCAGCCACAGATACGCAGTATTTT. It translates to CASSTSGLAATDTQYF.